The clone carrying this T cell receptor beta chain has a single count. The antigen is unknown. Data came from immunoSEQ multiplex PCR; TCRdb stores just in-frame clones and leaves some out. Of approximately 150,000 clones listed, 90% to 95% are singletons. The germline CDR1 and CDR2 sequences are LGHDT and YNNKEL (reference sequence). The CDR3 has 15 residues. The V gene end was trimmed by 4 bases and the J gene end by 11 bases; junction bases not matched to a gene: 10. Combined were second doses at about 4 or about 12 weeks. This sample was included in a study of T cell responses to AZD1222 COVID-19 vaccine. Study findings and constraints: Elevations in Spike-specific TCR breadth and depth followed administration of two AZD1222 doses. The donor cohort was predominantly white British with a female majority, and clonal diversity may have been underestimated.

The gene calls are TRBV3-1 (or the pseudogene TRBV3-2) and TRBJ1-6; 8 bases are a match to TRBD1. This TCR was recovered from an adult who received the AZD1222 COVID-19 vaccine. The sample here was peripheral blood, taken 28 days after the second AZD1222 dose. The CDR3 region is CASSLGQGFRTPLHF. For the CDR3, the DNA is TGTGCCAGCAGCCTCGGACAGGGATTTAGGACACCCCTCCACTTT.